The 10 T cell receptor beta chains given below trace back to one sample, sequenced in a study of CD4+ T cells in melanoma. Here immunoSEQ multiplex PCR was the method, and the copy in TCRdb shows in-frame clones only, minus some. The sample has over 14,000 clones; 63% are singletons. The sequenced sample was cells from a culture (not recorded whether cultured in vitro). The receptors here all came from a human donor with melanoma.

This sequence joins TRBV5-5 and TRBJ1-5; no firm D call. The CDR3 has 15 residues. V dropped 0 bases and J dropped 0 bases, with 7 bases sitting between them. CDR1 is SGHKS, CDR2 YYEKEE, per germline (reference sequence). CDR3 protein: CASSLGAYSNQPQHF. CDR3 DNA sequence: TGTGCCAGCAGCTTGGGGGCGTATAGCAATCAGCCCCAGCATTTT.

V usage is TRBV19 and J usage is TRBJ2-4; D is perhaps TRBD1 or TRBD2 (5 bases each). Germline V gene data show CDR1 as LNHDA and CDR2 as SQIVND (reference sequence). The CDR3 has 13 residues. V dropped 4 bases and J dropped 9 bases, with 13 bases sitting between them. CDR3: CASSRGSGGIQYF. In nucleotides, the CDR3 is TGTGCCAGTAGTAGGGGGTCAGGAGGCATTCAGTACTTC.

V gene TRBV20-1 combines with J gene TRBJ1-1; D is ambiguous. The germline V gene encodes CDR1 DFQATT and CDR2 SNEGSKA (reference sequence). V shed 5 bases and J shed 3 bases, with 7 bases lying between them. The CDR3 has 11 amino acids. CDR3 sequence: CSAGRDTEAFF. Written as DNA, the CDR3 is TGCAGTGCTGGGAGGGACACTGAAGCTTTCTTT.

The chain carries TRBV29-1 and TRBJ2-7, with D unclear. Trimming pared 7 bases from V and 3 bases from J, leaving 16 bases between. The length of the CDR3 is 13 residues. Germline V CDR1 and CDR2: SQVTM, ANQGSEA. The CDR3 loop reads CSATDGLLYEQYF. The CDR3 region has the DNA TGCAGCGCCACGGACGGGCTCCTCTACGAGCAGTACTTC.

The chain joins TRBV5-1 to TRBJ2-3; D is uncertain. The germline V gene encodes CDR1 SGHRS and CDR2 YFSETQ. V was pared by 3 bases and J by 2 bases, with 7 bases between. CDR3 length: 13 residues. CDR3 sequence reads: CASSSSPTDTQYF. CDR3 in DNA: TGCGCCAGCAGCTCTTCACCCACAGATACGCAGTATTTT.

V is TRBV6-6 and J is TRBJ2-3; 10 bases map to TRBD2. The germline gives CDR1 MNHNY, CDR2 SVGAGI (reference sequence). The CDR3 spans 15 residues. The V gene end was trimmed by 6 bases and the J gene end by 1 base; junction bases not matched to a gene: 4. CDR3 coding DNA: TGTGCCAGCAGACCCCTAGCGGGGGGCACAGATACGCAGTATTTT. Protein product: CASRPLAGGTDTQYF.

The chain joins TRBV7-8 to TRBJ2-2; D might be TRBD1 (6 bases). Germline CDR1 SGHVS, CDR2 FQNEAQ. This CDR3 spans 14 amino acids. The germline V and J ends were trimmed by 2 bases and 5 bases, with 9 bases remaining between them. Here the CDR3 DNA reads TGTGCCAGCAGCTTATATCAGGGGACCGGGGAGCTGTTTTTT. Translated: CASSLYQGTGELFF.

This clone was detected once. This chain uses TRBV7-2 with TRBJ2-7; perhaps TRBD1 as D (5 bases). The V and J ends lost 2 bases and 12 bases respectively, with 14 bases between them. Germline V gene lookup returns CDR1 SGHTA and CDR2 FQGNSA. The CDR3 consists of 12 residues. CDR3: CASSLRGSLRYF. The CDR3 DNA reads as TGTGCCAGCAGCTTAAGGGGCTCTCTCCGGTACTTC.

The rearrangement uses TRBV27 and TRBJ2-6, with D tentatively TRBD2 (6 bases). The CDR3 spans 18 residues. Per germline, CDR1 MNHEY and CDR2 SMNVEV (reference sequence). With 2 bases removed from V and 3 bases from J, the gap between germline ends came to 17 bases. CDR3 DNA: TGTGCCAGCAGTTTAGGGGCGGGCGGGGAGGATGGGGCCAACGTCCTGACTTTC. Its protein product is CASSLGAGGEDGANVLTF.

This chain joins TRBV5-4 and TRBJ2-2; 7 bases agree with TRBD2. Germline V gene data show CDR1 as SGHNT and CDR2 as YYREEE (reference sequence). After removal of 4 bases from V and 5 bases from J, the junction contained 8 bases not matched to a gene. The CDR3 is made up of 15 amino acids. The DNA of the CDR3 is TGTGCCAGCAGCCCCTTTCTGGGGGGGACCGGGGAGCTGTTTTTT. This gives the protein CASSPFLGGTGELFF.